The clone carrying this T cell receptor (beta chain) was counted a few times. No antigen is known for it. This record comes from a study of identical twins. Study-wide findings and caveats: Less excess twin sharing appeared in beta out-of-frame sequences. Twin-shared out-of-frame alpha sequences were enriched for low generation probability.

Looked up from germline, CDR1 is WSHSY and CDR2 is SAAADI. CDR3 length: 12 amino acids. TCRdb re-called the 5' RACE reads with MiXCR, one entry per CDR3 protein. The repertoire holds approximately 1.8 million distinct CDR3 sequences, with more than 30% as singletons. Sequencing was carried out using cord blood. The source of this sequence is a newborn girl in good health. J is TRBJ2-4 and V is TRBV10-2; D not resolved. The J call may be incorrect, as the DNA end agrees better with TRBJ2-7. The CDR3 loop is CASSYGFFEQYF. CDR3 coding DNA: TGCGCCAGCTCCTACGGGTTTTTCGAGCAGTACTTC.